What follows are 17 T cell receptor beta chains derived from one specimen sequenced in a study of blood T cell repertoires in COVID-19. Sequenced by immunoSEQ multiplex PCR; TCRdb stores in-frame clones only, minus some. The sample has about 250,000 clones, approximately 86% seen once. The sequencing sample was made of peripheral blood. These receptors originate from a man older than 75 with acute or convalescent COVID-19.

V usage is TRBV5-1 and J usage is TRBJ2-1; 9 nucleotides align to TRBD1. The V gene's germline CDR1 is SGHRS and CDR2 YFSETQ. V dropped 4 bases and J dropped 4; count of bases not matched to a gene: 6. This CDR3 contains 15 residues. The chain's CDR3 is CASSPGDRGYNEQFF. The CDR3 DNA follows: TGCGCCAGCAGCCCCGGTGACAGGGGGTACAATGAGCAGTTCTTC.

The chain employs TRBV18 and TRBJ2-5; 11 positions match TRBD2. V was pared by 6 bases and J by 5 bases, with 8 bases of the junction left unmatched. The CDR3 runs 15 residues. Germline V CDR1 and CDR2: KGHSH, LQKENI. The DNA of the CDR3 is TGTGCCAGCTCCAGCCTAGCGGGAGGTCTGGAGACCCAGTACTTC. Translation: CASSSLAGGLETQYF.

This clone turned up a few times. The chain has TRBV11-2 and TRBJ2-3, with 7 bases aligning to TRBD2. J gave up 5 bases and V 3 bases, and 8 bases lay outside the gene matches. Germline values: CDR1 SGHAT, CDR2 FQNNGV. This CDR3 has 15 residues. The CDR3 DNA follows: TGTGCCAGCAGCTTCGGGGACTACTCGCGAGATACGCAGTATTTT. Amino acids: CASSFGDYSRDTQYF.

J is TRBJ2-7 and V is TRBV10-3; 9 bases are shared with TRBD1. CDR3 length equals 13 residues. Germline V CDR1 and CDR2: ENHRY, SYGVKD. J gave up 4 bases and V 7 bases, and 5 bases lay outside the gene matches. CDR3 region: CAITRDRAYEQYF. The CDR3 nucleotides read TGTGCCATCACACGGGACAGGGCGTACGAGCAGTACTTC.

J is TRBJ2-1 and V is TRBV25-1, with 8 bases identical to TRBD2. This CDR3 is built from 15 residues. Germline assignment: CDR1 MGHDK and CDR2 SYGVNS. Trimming took 4 bases from V and 4 from J; bases not matched to a gene: 6. The CDR3 here is CASSAPSGPYNEQFF. The CDR3 DNA is TGTGCCAGCAGTGCCCCTAGCGGGCCTTACAATGAGCAGTTCTTC.

The chain recombines TRBV19 with TRBJ1-2; no definite D call. Trimming pared 4 bases from V and 2 bases from J, leaving 8 bases between. Per the germline V gene, CDR1 is LNHDA and CDR2 is SQIVND (reference sequence). The CDR3 totals 13 residues. CDR3 coding DNA: TGTGCCAGTAGTAGCGCGGAAAACTATGGCTACACCTTC. It encodes CASSSAENYGYTF.

The chain recombines TRBV19 with TRBJ2-7; TRBD1 matches at 10 bases. Germline CDR1 and CDR2: LNHDA and SQIVND (reference sequence). CDR3 length equals 14 residues. The trim removed 10 bases at V and 2 bases at J, leaving 8 bases unmatched. CDR3 amino acids: CATKGQGGTYEQYF. As DNA, the CDR3 is TGTGCCACGAAAGGACAGGGGGGTACCTACGAGCAGTACTTC. The entire variable domain, with the rest obtained from reference TRBV19 and TRBJ2-7, is as follows: DGGITQSPKYLFRKEGQNVTLSCEQNLNHDAMYWYRQDPGQGLRLIYYSQIVNDFQKGDIAEGYSVSREKKESFPLTVTSAQKNPTAFYLCATKGQGGTYEQYFGPGTRLTVT.

The V call is TRBV5-5, the J call TRBJ1-2, with D uncertain. The germline V and J ends were trimmed by 4 bases and 10 bases, with 17 bases remaining between them. The CDR3 loop spans 13 amino acids. Germline CDR1 SGHKS, CDR2 YYEKEE (reference sequence). In nucleotides, the CDR3 is TGTGCCAGCAGCCCGGACGGCACTAGGGTCTACACCTTC. Translated: CASSPDGTRVYTF.

This chain joins TRBV24-1 and TRBJ2-1; possible D gene TRBD1, 6 bases. Germline V gene data show CDR1 as KGHDR and CDR2 as SFDVKD. This CDR3 has 15 amino acids. The CDR3 region is CVGAATSSSYNEQFF. DNA of the CDR3: TGTGTGGGGGCCGCAACTTCCAGCTCCTACAATGAGCAGTTCTTC.

The rearrangement joins TRBV28 to TRBJ2-3; 11 positions agree with TRBD2. V was clipped by 7 bases and J by 2 bases; unmatched bases: 5. Germline loops: CDR1 MDHEN, CDR2 SYDVKM. The CDR3 has 15 amino acids. The CDR3 loop reads CASILAGVNTDTQYF. In DNA, the CDR3 is TGTGCCAGCATACTAGCGGGGGTTAACACAGATACGCAGTATTTT.

J is TRBJ1-4 and V is TRBV10-3, with a possible D match to TRBD1 (5 bases). Between the trimmed V and J ends, which lost 4 bases and 6 bases, there was a span of 9 bases. CDR3 length equals 13 residues. CDR1 and CDR2 (germline): ENHRY, SYGVKD. The CDR3, as DNA: TGTGCCATCAGTGCAGGGAGGGATGAAAAACTGTTTTTT. Its protein product is CAISAGRDEKLFF.

V gene TRBV11-2 combines with J gene TRBJ2-7; TRBD2 matches at 8 bases. V was clipped by 5 bases and J by 1 base; unmatched bases: 10. The CDR3 extends over 16 amino acids. Germline values: CDR1 SGHAT, CDR2 FQNNGV. CDR3 bases: TGTGCCAGCAGCCCCTGGAGCGGCGGGAGGTCCTACGAGCAGTACTTC. Protein product: CASSPWSGGRSYEQYF.

V and J are TRBV3-1 (or the pseudogene TRBV3-2) and TRBJ1-1; D remains ambiguous. The CDR3 has 13 amino acids. Germline V CDR1 and CDR2: LGHDT, YNNKEL (reference sequence). Between the trimmed V and J ends, which lost 1 base and 5 bases, there was a span of 8 bases. As DNA, the CDR3 is TGTGCCAGCAGCCAAGGGAGTGGGACTGAAGCTTTCTTT. Translating gives CASSQGSGTEAFF.

V usage is TRBV18 and J usage is TRBJ1-1, with a weak D call TRBD1 (5 bases). Per the germline V gene, CDR1 is KGHSH and CDR2 is LQKENI. The CDR3 covers 13 residues. Trimming shortened V by 1 base and J by 5 bases, and 8 bases separated the two germline ends. The CDR3 here is CASSPRGGTEAFF. CDR3 DNA sequence: TGTGCCAGCTCACCACGGGGGGGAACTGAAGCTTTCTTT.

This clone has a single count. The rearrangement joins TRBV2 to TRBJ1-4; no definite D call. The CDR3 covers 14 residues. The V end lost 7 bases, the J end lost 0 bases, and 9 bases lay between the germline ends. Germline V gene sequence: CDR1 SNHLY, CDR2 FYNNEI. The DNA of the CDR3 is TGTGCCAGCATCCCGTTTGCAACTAATGAAAAACTGTTTTTT. Translating gives CASIPFATNEKLFF.

This clone is classed as medium-sized. V and J are TRBV6-5 and TRBJ2-7; D is perhaps TRBD2 (6 bases). Trimming took 2 bases from V and 3 from J, leaving 17 bases between them. There are 16 residues in the CDR3. Germline V gene sequence: CDR1 MNHEY, CDR2 SVGAGI. In DNA form, the CDR3 reads TGTGCCAGCAGTTACGGGACTCCCCAAACGGGCTACGAGCAGTACTTC. Protein product: CASSYGTPQTGYEQYF.

The gene calls are TRBV7-9 and TRBJ1-1; 9 bases fit TRBD1. Trimming at V came to 3 bases and at J to 1 base, leaving 3 bases not matched to a gene. From germline, CDR1 is SEHNR and CDR2 FQNEAQ (reference sequence). This CDR3 comprises 15 residues. The CDR3 protein is CASSLDRGRNTEAFF. CDR3 nucleotides: TGTGCCAGCAGCTTGGACAGGGGCCGGAACACTGAAGCTTTCTTT.